This T cell receptor (beta chain) stems from a study of cytomegalovirus exposure and HLA in healthy donors. General study results and limits: Analysis performed later showed TCR beta chains linked to HLA being more clonally expanded than equally common others. Later on, an analysis showed TCR association rates differing by HLA locus, with DRB1 the most and HLA-C the fewest. Follow-up analysis later connected one missense variant in DCLRE1C with trimming of TCR beta V- and J-genes. Association with HLA alleles at 0.05 false discovery rate was found for around 17,000 TCR beta sequences in a later analysis.

The study ran its PCR with 60 Vbeta and 13 Jbeta primers. Libraries were prepared by immunoSEQ multiplex PCR; TCRdb keeps only in-frame clonotypes and omits some of them. The sample lists about 170,000 clones, about 82% seen once, with about 0.82% in the top ten. The CDR3 is 15 residues long. Germline V gives CDR1 MNHNS, CDR2 SASEGT. Concerning this clone itself: As yet, its antigen is unknown.

V and J are TRBV6-1 and TRBJ2-5, with TRBD2 identical over 8 bases. The end of the DNA aligns better with TRBJ2-7, so the J call may be wrong. This receptor was obtained from a woman under 30 in good health and CMV-seronegative. The specimen sequenced was PBMCs. The CDR3 DNA follows: TGTGCCAGCAGTGAAGGGGCGGGAGGCCTTTACGAGCAGTACTTC. This sequence encodes CASSEGAGGLYEQYF.